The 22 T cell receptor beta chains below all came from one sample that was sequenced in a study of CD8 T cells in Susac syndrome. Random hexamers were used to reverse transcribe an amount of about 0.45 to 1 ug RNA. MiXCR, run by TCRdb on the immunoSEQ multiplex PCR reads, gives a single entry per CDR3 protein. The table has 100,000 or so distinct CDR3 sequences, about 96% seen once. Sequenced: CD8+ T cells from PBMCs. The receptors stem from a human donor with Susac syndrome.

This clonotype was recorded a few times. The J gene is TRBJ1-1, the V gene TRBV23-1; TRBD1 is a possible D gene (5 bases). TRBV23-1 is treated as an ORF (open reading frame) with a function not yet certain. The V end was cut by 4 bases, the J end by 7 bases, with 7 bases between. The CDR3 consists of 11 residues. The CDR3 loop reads CASSLQGEAFF. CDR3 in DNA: TGCGCCAGCAGTCTCCAGGGTGAAGCTTTCTTT.

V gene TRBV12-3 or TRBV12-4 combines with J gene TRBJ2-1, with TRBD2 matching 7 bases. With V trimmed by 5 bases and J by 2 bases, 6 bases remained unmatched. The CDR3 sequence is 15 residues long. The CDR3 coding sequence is TGTGCCAGCAGTCCAAACGGGAGGACCTACAATGAGCAGTTCTTC. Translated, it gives CASSPNGRTYNEQFF.

This CDR3 is CSAGGGRINEQFF. The CDR3, as DNA: TGCAGTGCGGGGGGCGGACGGATCAATGAGCAGTTCTTC. The chain carries TRBV20-1 and TRBJ2-1; D possibly matches TRBD1 or TRBD2 (6 bases each). The CDR3 is 13 amino acids. Per the germline V gene, CDR1 is DFQATT and CDR2 is SNEGSKA (reference sequence). The V gene lost 6 bases and the J gene lost 6 bases, with 15 bases spanning the gap.

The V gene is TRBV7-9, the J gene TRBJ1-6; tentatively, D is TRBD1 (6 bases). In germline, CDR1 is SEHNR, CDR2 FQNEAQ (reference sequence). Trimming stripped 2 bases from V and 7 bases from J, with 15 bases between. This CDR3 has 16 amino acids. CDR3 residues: CASSLFGAGDNSPLHF. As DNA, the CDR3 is TGTGCCAGCAGCTTATTCGGGGCAGGGGACAATTCACCCCTCCACTTT.

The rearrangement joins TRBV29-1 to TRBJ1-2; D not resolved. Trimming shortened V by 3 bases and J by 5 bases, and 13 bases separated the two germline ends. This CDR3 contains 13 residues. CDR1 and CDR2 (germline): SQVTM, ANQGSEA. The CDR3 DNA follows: TGCAGCGTTGAGGTGCTGGTCTCTTATGGCTACACCTTC. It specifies CSVEVLVSYGYTF.

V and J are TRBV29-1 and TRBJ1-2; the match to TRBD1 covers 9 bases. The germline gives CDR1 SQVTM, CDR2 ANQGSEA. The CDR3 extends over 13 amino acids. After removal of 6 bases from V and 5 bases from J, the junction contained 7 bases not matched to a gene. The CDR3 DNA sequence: TGCAGCGTCTGGACAGGGGCGGAATATGGCTACACCTTC. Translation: CSVWTGAEYGYTF.

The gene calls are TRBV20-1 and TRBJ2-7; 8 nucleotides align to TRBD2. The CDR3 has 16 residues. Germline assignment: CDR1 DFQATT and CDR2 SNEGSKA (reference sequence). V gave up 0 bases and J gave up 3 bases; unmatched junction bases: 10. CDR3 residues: CSARDIASGPVYEQYF. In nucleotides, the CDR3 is TGCAGTGCTAGAGATATTGCTAGCGGGCCTGTCTACGAGCAGTACTTC.

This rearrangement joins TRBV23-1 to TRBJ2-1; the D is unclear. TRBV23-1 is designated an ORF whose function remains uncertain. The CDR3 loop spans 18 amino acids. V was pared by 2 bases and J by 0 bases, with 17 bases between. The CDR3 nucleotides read TGCGCCAGCAGTCAAGCCCCCTCCGAAAACCACTCCTACAATGAGCAGTTCTTC. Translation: CASSQAPSENHSYNEQFF.

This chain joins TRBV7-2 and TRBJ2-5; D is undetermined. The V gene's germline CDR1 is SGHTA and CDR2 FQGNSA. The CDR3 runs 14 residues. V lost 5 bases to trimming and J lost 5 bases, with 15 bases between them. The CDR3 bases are TGTGCCAGCAGCCGACGGGTTGGTCGGGAGACCCAGTACTTC. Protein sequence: CASSRRVGRETQYF.

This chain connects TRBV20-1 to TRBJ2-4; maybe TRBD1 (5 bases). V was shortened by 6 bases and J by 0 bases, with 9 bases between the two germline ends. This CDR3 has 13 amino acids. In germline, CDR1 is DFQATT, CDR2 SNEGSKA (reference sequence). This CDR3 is CSAQTVAKNIQYF. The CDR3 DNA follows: TGCAGTGCCCAGACAGTAGCCAAAAACATTCAGTACTTC.

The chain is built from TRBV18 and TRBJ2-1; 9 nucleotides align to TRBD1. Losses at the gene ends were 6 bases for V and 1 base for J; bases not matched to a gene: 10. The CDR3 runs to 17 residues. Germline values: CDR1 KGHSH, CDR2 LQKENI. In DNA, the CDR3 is TGTGCCAGCTCTCACAAGGACAGGGGACATTCCTACAATGAGCAGTTCTTC. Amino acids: CASSHKDRGHSYNEQFF. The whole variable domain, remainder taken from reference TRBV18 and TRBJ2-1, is NAGVMQNPRHLVRRRGQEARLRCSPMKGHSHVYWYRQLPEEGLKFMVYLQKENIIDESGMPKERFSAEFPKEGPSILRIQQVVRGDSAAYFCASSHKDRGHSYNEQFFGPGTRLTVL.

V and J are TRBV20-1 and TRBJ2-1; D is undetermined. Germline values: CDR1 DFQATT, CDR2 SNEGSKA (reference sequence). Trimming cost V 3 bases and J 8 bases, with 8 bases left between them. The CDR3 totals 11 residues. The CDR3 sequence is CSASVVDEQFF. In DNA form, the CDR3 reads TGCAGTGCTAGTGTGGTCGATGAGCAGTTCTTC.

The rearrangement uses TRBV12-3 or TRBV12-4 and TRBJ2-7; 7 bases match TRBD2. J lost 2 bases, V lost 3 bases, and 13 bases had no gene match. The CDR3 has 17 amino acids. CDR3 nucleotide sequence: TGTGCCAGCAGTTTGCCCCCCGGAGCGGGAACCCCCTACGAGCAGTACTTC. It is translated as CASSLPPGAGTPYEQYF.

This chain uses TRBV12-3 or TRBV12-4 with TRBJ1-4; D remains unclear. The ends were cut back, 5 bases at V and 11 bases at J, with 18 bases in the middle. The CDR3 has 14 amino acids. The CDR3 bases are TGTGCCAGCAGTCCTGGACGGGAAATGAAGAAACTGTTTTTT. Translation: CASSPGREMKKLFF.

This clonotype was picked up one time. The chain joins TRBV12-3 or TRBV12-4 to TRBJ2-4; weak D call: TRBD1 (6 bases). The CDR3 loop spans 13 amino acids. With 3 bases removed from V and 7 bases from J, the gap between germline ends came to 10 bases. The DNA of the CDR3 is TGTGCCAGCAGTTTGAGGGGGTCGAACATTCAGTACTTC. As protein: CASSLRGSNIQYF.

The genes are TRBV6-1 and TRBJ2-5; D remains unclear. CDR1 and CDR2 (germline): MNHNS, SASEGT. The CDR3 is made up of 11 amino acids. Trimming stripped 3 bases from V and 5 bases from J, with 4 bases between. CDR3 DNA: TGTGCCAGCAGTGAGGCCGAGACCCAGTACTTC. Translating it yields CASSEAETQYF.

The CDR3 region is CASSPWNTGELFF. In nucleotides, the CDR3 is TGTGCCAGCAGCCCCTGGAACACCGGGGAGCTGTTTTTT. V gene TRBV3-1 combines with J gene TRBJ2-2; D remains ambiguous. The CDR3 extends over 13 amino acids. Germline assignment: CDR1 LGHDT and CDR2 YNNKEL (reference sequence). V gave up 4 bases and J gave up 1 base, with 4 bases separating them.

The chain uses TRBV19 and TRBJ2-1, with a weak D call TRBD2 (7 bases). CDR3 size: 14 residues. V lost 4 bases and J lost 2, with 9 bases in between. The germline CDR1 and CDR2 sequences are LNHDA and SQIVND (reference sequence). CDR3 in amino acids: CASSSGGPYNEQFF. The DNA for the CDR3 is TGTGCCAGTAGTAGCGGGGGCCCCTACAATGAGCAGTTCTTC. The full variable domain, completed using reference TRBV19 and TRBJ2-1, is DGGITQSPKYLFRKEGQNVTLSCEQNLNHDAMYWYRQDPGQGLRLIYYSQIVNDFQKGDIAEGYSVSREKKESFPLTVTSAQKNPTAFYLCASSSGGPYNEQFFGPGTRLTVL.

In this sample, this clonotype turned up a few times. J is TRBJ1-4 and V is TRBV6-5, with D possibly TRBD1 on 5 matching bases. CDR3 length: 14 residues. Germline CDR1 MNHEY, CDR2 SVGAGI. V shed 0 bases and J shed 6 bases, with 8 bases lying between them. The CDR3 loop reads CASSYSGRDEKLFF. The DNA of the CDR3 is TGTGCCAGCAGTTACTCGGGGCGGGATGAAAAACTGTTTTTT.

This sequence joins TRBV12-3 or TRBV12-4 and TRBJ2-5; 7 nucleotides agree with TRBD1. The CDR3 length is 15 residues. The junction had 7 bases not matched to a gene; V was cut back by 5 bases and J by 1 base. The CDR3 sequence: CASSPQGHGQETQYF. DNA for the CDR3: TGTGCCAGCAGTCCACAGGGGCATGGCCAAGAGACCCAGTACTTC.

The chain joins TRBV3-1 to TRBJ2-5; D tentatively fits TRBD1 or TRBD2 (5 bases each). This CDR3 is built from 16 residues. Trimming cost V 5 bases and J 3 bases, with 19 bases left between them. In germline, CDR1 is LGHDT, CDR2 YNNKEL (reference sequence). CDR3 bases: TGTGCCAGCAGCGGAACGTCGGGGACCACTAAAGAGACCCAGTACTTC. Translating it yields CASSGTSGTTKETQYF.

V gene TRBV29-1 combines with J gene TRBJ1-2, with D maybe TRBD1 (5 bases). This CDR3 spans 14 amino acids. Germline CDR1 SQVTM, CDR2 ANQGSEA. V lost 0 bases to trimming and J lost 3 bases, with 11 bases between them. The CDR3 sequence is CSVEDPRDYYGYTF. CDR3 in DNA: TGCAGCGTTGAAGACCCCAGGGACTACTATGGCTACACCTTC.